A single sample is the source of the 10 T cell receptor beta chains below, sequenced in a study of CD8 T cells in Susac syndrome. With random hexamers, about 0.45 to 1 ug RNA was reverse transcribed. TCRdb re-called the immunoSEQ multiplex PCR reads with MiXCR, one entry per CDR3 protein. The table has roughly 150,000 distinct CDR3 sequences, 80% to 95% seen once. The sample comprised CD4+ T cells from PBMCs. The receptors were gathered from a human donor in good health.

This clonotype was counted only a few times. The V call is TRBV19, the J call TRBJ2-7, with TRBD1 matching over 8 bases. The V segment lost 6 bases and the J segment 3 bases; nucleotides outside the gene matches: 4. The germline V gene has CDR1 LNHDA and CDR2 SQIVND (reference sequence). The CDR3 length is 13 residues. CDR3 DNA sequence: TGTGCCAGTAGCCAAGGGACAGGCTACGAGCAGTACTTC. Amino acid sequence: CASSQGTGYEQYF.

This rearrangement joins TRBV14 to TRBJ2-3; D gene unclear. The CDR3 totals 15 residues. V gave up 2 bases and J gave up 2 bases, with 11 bases separating them. CDR1 is SGHDN, CDR2 FVKESK, per germline. The CDR3 is CASSQNLPNTDTQYF. CDR3 coding DNA: TGTGCCAGCAGCCAAAACCTACCCAACACAGATACGCAGTATTTT.

The J gene is TRBJ1-2, the V gene TRBV5-6; 7 positions match TRBD1. Germline V CDR1 and CDR2: SGHDT, YYEEEE. With 4 bases clipped from V and 7 bases from J, the junction kept 4 bases outside the gene matches. CDR3 length: 12 amino acids. The CDR3 sequence: CASSLGGSGYTF. The CDR3 DNA reads TGTGCCAGCAGCCTAGGGGGCAGTGGCTACACCTTC.

This chain links TRBV19 with TRBJ2-7, with unresolved D. The V and J ends lost 3 bases and 2 bases respectively, with 8 bases between them. Germline-derived CDR1 and CDR2 are LNHDA and SQIVND (reference sequence). CDR3 size: 13 residues. Written as DNA, the CDR3 is TGTGCCAGTAGTATCCAGGAGACCTACGAGCAGTACTTC. Translation: CASSIQETYEQYF.

This rearrangement joins TRBV5-1 to TRBJ2-1; 9 bases are shared with TRBD2. V lost 4 bases to trimming and J lost 0 bases; unmatched junction nucleotides: 20. The CDR3 sequence is 21 residues long. Germline V gene sequence: CDR1 SGHRS, CDR2 YFSETQ. The chain's CDR3 is CASSPFPSSGEVSSSYNEQFF. CDR3 in DNA: TGCGCCAGCAGCCCCTTTCCTTCTAGCGGGGAAGTATCGAGCTCCTACAATGAGCAGTTCTTC.

This rearrangement joins TRBV30 to TRBJ2-3; 9 bases are a match to TRBD1. The germline gives CDR1 GTSNPN, CDR2 SVGIG (reference sequence). After removal of 3 bases from V and 1 base from J, the junction contained 2 bases not matched to a gene. CDR3 size: 14 residues. The CDR3, as DNA: TGTGCCTGGAGGGACAGGGGACGCACAGATACGCAGTATTTT. Encoded protein: CAWRDRGRTDTQYF.

The chain is built from TRBV6-5 and TRBJ2-5; D possibly corresponds to TRBD1 (6 bases). This CDR3 contains 12 residues. Trimming removed 10 bases at V and 2 bases at J, with 11 bases between. Germline V lookup: CDR1 MNHEY, CDR2 SVGAGI. CDR3 region: CATEDSQETQYF. CDR3 nucleotides: TGTGCCACCGAGGACAGTCAAGAGACCCAGTACTTC.

The V call is TRBV6-6, the J call TRBJ1-1; D unclear. In germline, CDR1 is MNHNY, CDR2 SVGAGI (reference sequence). This CDR3 contains 13 residues. Trimming left V 3 bases short and J 1 base short, with 6 bases between. CDR3 protein: CASSYPQNTEAFF. CDR3 nucleotide sequence: TGTGCCAGCAGTTATCCCCAGAACACTGAAGCTTTCTTT.

This chain links TRBV5-4 with TRBJ2-1; D is perhaps TRBD1 (6 bases). The CDR3 covers 14 residues. From germline, CDR1 is SGHNT and CDR2 YYREEE (reference sequence). V dropped 2 bases and J dropped 2 bases, with 8 bases sitting between them. For the CDR3, the DNA is TGTGCCAGCAGCTTAAAGGGGGCCTACAATGAGCAGTTCTTC. Its protein product is CASSLKGAYNEQFF.

The genes are TRBV20-1 and TRBJ1-2; D is unresolved. Per germline, CDR1 DFQATT and CDR2 SNEGSKA (reference sequence). The ends were cut back, 6 bases at V and 4 bases at J, with 15 bases in the middle. The CDR3 is 13 amino acids. CDR3 loop: CSARTEPFYGYTF. The DNA of the CDR3 is TGCAGTGCAAGGACGGAGCCCTTCTATGGCTACACCTTC.